These T cell receptor beta chains were read from a single sample in a study of blood T cell repertoires in COVID-19. Some clones are missing from TCRdb's copy, which holds only in-frame ones; the method was immunoSEQ multiplex PCR. The sample lists about 300,000 clones, about nine tenths occurring once. Input material: peripheral blood. Every receptor here comes from a woman in her 30s who had recovered from COVID-19. CDR3s include the opening cysteine and the closing phenylalanine or tryptophan. A D gene is named only where the DNA matches it firmly. Clone size is given for some rows only: seen once, a few or many times, or a class if the clone is expanded.

j_gene: TRBJ2-7
v_gene: TRBV10-3
abundance: .
d_gene: .
CDR3nt: TGTGCCATCAGTGAGTCGGGGAGCTCCTACGAGCAGTACTTC
CDR3aa: CAISESGSSYEQYF

j_gene: TRBJ1-5
v_gene: TRBV6-1
abundance: .
d_gene: TRBD1
CDR3nt: TGTGCCAGCAGTGAATTAATGACAGGGGCTTTTCAGCCCCAGCATTTT
CDR3aa: CASSELMTGAFQPQHF

j_gene: TRBJ2-4
v_gene: TRBV2
abundance: .
d_gene: TRBD1
CDR3nt: TGTGCCAGCATGGACAGGGGGGATGAGTACTTC
CDR3aa: CASMDRGDEYF

j_gene: TRBJ1-5
v_gene: TRBV30
abundance: .
d_gene: .
CDR3nt: TGTGCCTTAACCAGACAGAGCAATCAGCCCCAGCATTTT
CDR3aa: CALTRQSNQPQHF

j_gene: TRBJ1-1
v_gene: TRBV29-1
abundance: .
d_gene: .
CDR3nt: TGCAGCGTCTCCGGCACAGGGATGAACACTGAAGCTTTCTTT
CDR3aa: CSVSGTGMNTEAFF

j_gene: TRBJ1-5
v_gene: TRBV5-1
abundance: .
d_gene: .
CDR3nt: TGCGCCAGCAGCTTAGGCCAGGGGCCTGGACCCCAGCATTTT
CDR3aa: CASSLGQGPGPQHF

j_gene: TRBJ1-4
v_gene: TRBV2
abundance: .
d_gene: .
CDR3nt: TGTGCCAGCAGTGATATTAGGGGAAATGAAAAACTGTTTTTT
CDR3aa: CASSDIRGNEKLFF

j_gene: TRBJ1-5
v_gene: TRBV7-3
abundance: once
d_gene: .
CDR3nt: TGTGCCAGCAGCTTAAGTAGAGGTCAGCCCCAGCATTTT
CDR3aa: CASSLSRGQPQHF

j_gene: TRBJ1-5
v_gene: TRBV27
abundance: .
d_gene: .
CDR3nt: TGTGCCAGCAGTTTATCCGTCGGTACGGGCAATCAGCCCCAGCATTTT
CDR3aa: CASSLSVGTGNQPQHF

j_gene: TRBJ1-4
v_gene: TRBV27
abundance: once
d_gene: .
CDR3nt: TGTGCCAGCAAACGGGATATAGGGATGGATGAAAAACTGTTTTTT
CDR3aa: CASKRDIGMDEKLFF

j_gene: TRBJ1-5
v_gene: TRBV19
abundance: .
d_gene: TRBD1
CDR3nt: TGTGCCAGTAGTCCTCGGACAGGCGAGAGCAATCAGCCCCAGCATTTT
CDR3aa: CASSPRTGESNQPQHF

j_gene: TRBJ2-1
v_gene: TRBV29-1
abundance: .
d_gene: TRBD2
CDR3nt: TGCAGCGTTGACGGGACTAGCGGGGGTCACTCCTACAATGAGCAGTTCTTC
CDR3aa: CSVDGTSGGHSYNEQFF

j_gene: TRBJ1-2
v_gene: TRBV9
abundance: .
d_gene: .
CDR3nt: TGTGCCAGCAGCGGCGACAGCCATGGCTACACCTTC
CDR3aa: CASSGDSHGYTF

j_gene: TRBJ1-2
v_gene: TRBV19
abundance: .
d_gene: .
CDR3nt: TGTGCCAGTAGTGCTCTACAGGGCGTCGATGGCTACACCTTC
CDR3aa: CASSALQGVDGYTF

j_gene: TRBJ2-7
v_gene: TRBV27
abundance: few
d_gene: TRBD2
CDR3nt: TGTGCCAGCAGTTTTTGGGTAGCGGGGGGCGCCGAGCAGTACTTC
CDR3aa: CASSFWVAGGAEQYF

j_gene: TRBJ1-4
v_gene: TRBV25-1
abundance: .
d_gene: .
CDR3nt: TGTGCCAGCAGCTCCGGGGGACTAGAGGATGAAAAACTGTTTTTT
CDR3aa: CASSSGGLEDEKLFF

j_gene: TRBJ2-6
v_gene: TRBV9
abundance: .
d_gene: .
CDR3nt: TGTGCCAGCAGCCACAACAGGGTCTCCTCTGGGGCCAACGTCCTGACTTTC
CDR3aa: CASSHNRVSSGANVLTF

j_gene: TRBJ2-1
v_gene: TRBV11-2
abundance: .
d_gene: TRBD1
CDR3nt: TGTGCCAGCAGCCAGGGACAGGGGCCTTTCAATGAGCAGTTCTTC
CDR3aa: CASSQGQGPFNEQFF

j_gene: TRBJ2-5
v_gene: TRBV28
abundance: .
d_gene: TRBD2
CDR3nt: TGTGCCAGCAGGGTTAGCGGGGGGGCAGAGGAGACCCAGTACTTC
CDR3aa: CASRVSGGAEETQYF

j_gene: TRBJ2-1
v_gene: TRBV6-4
abundance: .
d_gene: .
CDR3nt: TGTGCCAGCAGTGACTCGGCAACCTGGCCCTACAATGAGCAGTTCTTC
CDR3aa: CASSDSATWPYNEQFF

j_gene: TRBJ2-3
v_gene: TRBV5-6
abundance: .
d_gene: .
CDR3nt: TGTGCCAGCAGCTTGGGGCGGGGTAGCACAGATACGCAGTATTTT
CDR3aa: CASSLGRGSTDTQYF

j_gene: TRBJ2-1
v_gene: TRBV20-1
abundance: .
d_gene: .
CDR3nt: TGCAGTGCTAGTATTGCGGGGGCAGTTGTATACAATGAGCAGTTCTTC
CDR3aa: CSASIAGAVVYNEQFF

j_gene: TRBJ2-7
v_gene: TRBV5-6
abundance: .
d_gene: .
CDR3nt: TGTGCCAGCAGCACAAGACTCTACGAGCAGTACTTC
CDR3aa: CASSTRLYEQYF

j_gene: TRBJ1-1
v_gene: TRBV19
abundance: .
d_gene: .
CDR3nt: TGTGCCAGTGCCCAGGTGGGGGGCACTGAAGCTTTCTTT
CDR3aa: CASAQVGGTEAFF

j_gene: TRBJ2-3
v_gene: TRBV9
abundance: .
d_gene: .
CDR3nt: TGTGCCAGCAGCGCGTATGACAGTCTCACAGATACGCAGTATTTT
CDR3aa: CASSAYDSLTDTQYF

j_gene: TRBJ2-7
v_gene: TRBV2
abundance: .
d_gene: TRBD2
CDR3nt: TGTGCCAGCAGAGTGGGGCTAGCGGGGGTGGAGCAGTACTTC
CDR3aa: CASRVGLAGVEQYF

j_gene: TRBJ1-2
v_gene: TRBV29-1
abundance: .
d_gene: .
CDR3nt: TGCAGCGTTGAAGATCTCTCAGGGGAAAACTATGGCTACACCTTC
CDR3aa: CSVEDLSGENYGYTF

j_gene: TRBJ2-3
v_gene: TRBV27
abundance: .
d_gene: TRBD2
CDR3nt: TGTGCCAGCAGTTTACGTTACGCTAGCGGGGGAGACCTTCACTCAGATACGCAGTATTTT
CDR3aa: CASSLRYASGGDLHSDTQYF

j_gene: TRBJ2-7
v_gene: TRBV28
abundance: .
d_gene: .
CDR3nt: TGTGCCAGCAGTATAGACTACGAGCAGTACTTC
CDR3aa: CASSIDYEQYF

j_gene: TRBJ2-3
v_gene: TRBV5-1
abundance: .
d_gene: TRBD2
CDR3nt: TGCGCCAGCAGCTTGGAGCGGGGGGGGAGCACAGATACGCAGTATTTT
CDR3aa: CASSLERGGSTDTQYF

j_gene: TRBJ2-1
v_gene: TRBV28
abundance: .
d_gene: TRBD1
CDR3nt: TGTGCCAGCACCAGACAGGGTCGGGATTACAATGAGCAGTTCTTC
CDR3aa: CASTRQGRDYNEQFF

j_gene: TRBJ1-2
v_gene: TRBV28
abundance: .
d_gene: .
CDR3nt: TGTGCCAGCAGCAAACAGGGTCCTAACTATGGCTACACCTTC
CDR3aa: CASSKQGPNYGYTF

j_gene: TRBJ1-3
v_gene: TRBV28
abundance: .
d_gene: .
CDR3nt: TGTGCCAGCCTTTCAGGGGACTCTGGAAACACCATATATTTT
CDR3aa: CASLSGDSGNTIYF